This T cell receptor beta chain was found in a study of blood T cell repertoires in COVID-19. Study context: Donors in the United States, Italy and Spain gave samples during acute or convalescent COVID-19. T cells, B-cell-depleted T cells, or PBMCs provided the cDNA or gDNA that served as material.

Trimming took 6 bases from V and 4 from J, leaving 15 bases between them. The CDR3 loop spans 14 amino acids. Germline lookup yields CDR1 MNHEY and CDR2 SVGAGI. In the authors' workflow: Estimates of nucleated cell counts were drawn from the amplification of reference gene primers. TCRdb's copy holds only in-frame clones and misses some; the assay was immunoSEQ multiplex PCR. V, J and clone size are those of that table, while D and trimming were read from the DNA. This table holds 200,000 to 250,000 clones, 65% to 85% found once. The receptor comes from a human donor in a cohort sampled during active COVID-19. This rearrangement joins TRBV6-5 to TRBJ1-2, with D maybe TRBD1 (6 bases). Sample: peripheral blood. CDR3 sequence (DNA): TGTGCCAGCAGCAATAGACAGGCCGTCTATGGCTACACCTTC. Residues: CASSNRQAVYGYTF.